This T cell receptor beta chain was sequenced for a study of Ad26.COV2.S vaccination and SARS-CoV-2 variants. About this clone itself: Its specificity is not known.

Germline CDR1 reads SNHLY; CDR2 reads FYNNEI. The CDR3 covers 13 residues. Trimming removed 3 bases from V and 4 bases from J, with 6 bases in between. Points from the study as a whole: Analyses of TCR breadth and depth may have underestimated total T cell responses.

Sequencing used immunoSEQ multiplex PCR; TCRdb keeps in-frame clones, though not all of them. The sample lists more than 300,000 clones, 70% to 90% seen once, with 1.5% to 2.5% in the top ten. Treatment meaning: about 20 received Ad26.COV2.S at low or high dose, single or two shots; about 5 received placebo; per-sample allocation not given. Day 63 after the first injection of vaccine or placebo was the sampling time. This adult donor, from Boston, was 18-55 years old. The TCR comes from a person aged 18 to 59 who received the Ad26.COV2.S COVID-19 vaccine or a placebo. The J gene is TRBJ1-4, the V gene TRBV2; D is ambiguous. This material consisted of peripheral blood, taken in a trial of Ad26.COV2.S vaccine versus placebo. The CDR3 protein is CASSDTINEKLFF. The CDR3 DNA reads TGTGCCAGCAGTGACACTATTAATGAAAAACTGTTTTTT.